This T cell receptor beta chain was captured by sequencing in a study of T cells expressing NK-cell markers. CDR1 and CDR2 from the germline V gene are SGHDT and YYEEEE. The length of the CDR3 is 12 residues. TCRdb reprocessed the 5' RACE reads; each CDR3 protein has one entry and no DNA is given. In total, the table holds some 120,000 distinct CDR3 sequences. Sequencing was performed on blood T cells: a sorted CD56 or NKG2C T cell subset, CD4+ or CD8+ T cells, or bulk PBMC T cells (not recorded which). This sequence joins TRBV5-6 and TRBJ2-5. This clonotype originated in a woman aged 18 to 75 in good health. Here the CDR3 reads CASSTVGPPQYF.